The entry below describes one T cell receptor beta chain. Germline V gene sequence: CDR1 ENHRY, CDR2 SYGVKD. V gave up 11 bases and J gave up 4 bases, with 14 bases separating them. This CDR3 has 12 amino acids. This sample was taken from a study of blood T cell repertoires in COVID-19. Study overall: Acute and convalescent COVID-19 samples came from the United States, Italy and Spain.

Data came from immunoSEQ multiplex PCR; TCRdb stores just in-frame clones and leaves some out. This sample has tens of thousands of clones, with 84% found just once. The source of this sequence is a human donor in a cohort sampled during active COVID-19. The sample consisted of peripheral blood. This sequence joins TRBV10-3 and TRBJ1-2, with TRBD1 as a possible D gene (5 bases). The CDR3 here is CASQGVGYGYTF. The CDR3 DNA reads TGTGCCTCCCAAGGGGTGGGCTATGGCTACACCTTC.